Presented here are 21 T cell receptor beta chains from one specimen sequenced in a study of shared clonotypes between healthy human individuals. The table came from immunoSEQ multiplex PCR; TCRdb's copy has only in-frame clones and leaves some out. The sample lists more than 1,200,000 clones; 98% to 99% were seen once. Sequenced material: naive CD4+ T cells sorted from blood. Specified subset: CD45RA+ positively selected. The receptor set was obtained from a man aged 30 to 39 in good health.

The chain joins TRBV19 to TRBJ2-2, with TRBD1 matching over 9 bases. CDR1 LNHDA and CDR2 SQIVND come from the germline V gene (reference sequence). This CDR3 spans 18 amino acids. V gave up 3 bases and J gave up 6 bases; unmatched junction bases: 14. In DNA, the CDR3 is TGTGCCAGTAGTATGTTTCGGAGCGGGACAGGGTTAGCCGGGGAGCTGTTTTTT. It codes for CASSMFRSGTGLAGELFF.

The chain carries TRBV10-2 and TRBJ2-2; TRBD1 matches at 7 bases. After removal of 9 bases from V and 1 base from J, the junction contained 5 bases not matched to a gene. The CDR3 is 14 amino acids. Germline assignment: CDR1 WSHSY and CDR2 SAAADI. The CDR3 spells CASTGALNTGELFF. CDR3 bases: TGCGCCAGTACAGGGGCCTTGAACACCGGGGAGCTGTTTTTT.

This chain joins TRBV10-3 and TRBJ2-7, with a weak D call TRBD1 (6 bases). Germline CDR1 ENHRY, CDR2 SYGVKD. The CDR3 spans 14 residues. V lost 10 bases, J lost 2 bases, and 18 bases lay in between. CDR3 nucleotides: TGTGCCACAAGGGGGTTTGGAGCGGCCTACGAGCAGTACTTC. It codes for CATRGFGAAYEQYF.

CDR3 sequence: CAISELAGNSEQYF. In DNA form, the CDR3 reads TGTGCCATCAGTGAACTAGCGGGAAACTCCGAGCAGTACTTC. V gene TRBV10-3 combines with J gene TRBJ2-7; 10 nucleotides align to TRBD2. Per the germline V gene, CDR1 is ENHRY and CDR2 is SYGVKD. V gave up 3 bases and J gave up 6 bases; unmatched junction bases: 5. There are 14 residues in the CDR3.

As regards this clone: The junction shows a germline mismatch at one end, possibly a read error. The chain joins TRBV6-5 to TRBJ2-3; 13 bases match TRBD2. The CDR3 loop spans 13 amino acids. Per the germline V gene, CDR1 is MNHEY and CDR2 is SVGAGI. The CDR3 sequence is CASSPGLAGVPNF. DNA of the CDR3: TGTGCCAGCAGTCCAGGACTAGCGGGAGTTCCGAATTTT.

The rearrangement links TRBV27 to TRBJ1-2, with 10 bases that match TRBD1. Germline assignment: CDR1 MNHEY and CDR2 SMNVEV (reference sequence). The CDR3 has 16 residues. V was clipped by 5 bases and J by 1 base; unmatched bases: 7. The CDR3: CASSPTTGGGNYGYTF. CDR3 coding DNA: TGTGCCAGCAGTCCGACGACAGGGGGCGGTAACTATGGCTACACCTTC.

The chain links TRBV13 to TRBJ1-2, with TRBD1 matching over 9 bases. The CDR3 is made up of 15 amino acids. V lost 9 bases, J lost 5 bases, and 13 bases stayed unmatched. Germline V lookup: CDR1 PRHDT, CDR2 FYEKMQ (reference sequence). CDR3 nucleotide sequence: TGTGCCAGTAAAATACAGGGGGCGCTTGGGTATGGCTACACCTTC. As protein: CASKIQGALGYGYTF.

This chain connects TRBV7-6 to TRBJ2-3; the D is unclear. The ends were cut back, 1 base at V and 2 bases at J, with 4 bases in the middle. Germline V CDR1 and CDR2: SGHVS, FNYEAQ. The CDR3 contains 13 residues. CDR3 region: CASSLGVTDTQYF. CDR3 nucleotides: TGTGCCAGCAGCTTAGGGGTCACAGATACGCAGTATTTT.

The gene calls are TRBV5-1 and TRBJ2-1; TRBD2 matches at 13 bases. V was clipped by 0 bases and J by 0 bases; unmatched bases: 12. The germline gives CDR1 SGHRS, CDR2 YFSETQ. The CDR3 runs 21 residues. The CDR3 loop is CASSLAALLAGGLGSYNEQFF. DNA for the CDR3: TGCGCCAGCAGCTTGGCAGCCCTACTAGCGGGAGGGCTCGGCTCCTACAATGAGCAGTTCTTC.

This chain uses TRBV5-1 with TRBJ1-2; D perhaps matches TRBD1 (5 bases). Germline-derived CDR1 and CDR2 are SGHRS and YFSETQ. V was pared by 2 bases and J by 5 bases, with 7 bases between. This CDR3 spans 12 amino acids. Here the CDR3 DNA reads TGCGCCAGCAGCTTTGGGGCTTATGGCTACACCTTC. This sequence encodes CASSFGAYGYTF.

The V call is TRBV10-2, the J call TRBJ2-3, with D unresolved. Germline lookup yields CDR1 WSHSY and CDR2 SAAADI. The length of the CDR3 is 12 residues. Trimming stripped 5 bases from V and 6 bases from J, with 9 bases between. In DNA form, the CDR3 reads TGCGCCAGCAGTACTTTGAGGGATACGCAGTATTTT. As protein: CASSTLRDTQYF.

The V and J genes are TRBV19 and TRBJ2-1; no clear D. Trimming took off 4 bases at V and 5 bases at J, with 0 bases between the two ends. CDR3 size: 10 residues. Germline assignment: CDR1 LNHDA and CDR2 SQIVND (reference sequence). Written as DNA, the CDR3 is TGTGCCAGTAGTAACAATGAGCAGTTCTTC. It is translated as CASSNNEQFF.

J is TRBJ2-1 and V is TRBV7-2; 8 bases fit TRBD2. J lost 7 bases, V lost 5 bases, and 10 bases had no gene match. Germline CDR1 and CDR2: SGHTA and FQGNSA. The CDR3 runs 15 residues. CDR3: CASSPRTAGANEQFF. CDR3 bases: TGTGCCAGCAGCCCCCGGACAGCGGGAGCAAATGAGCAGTTCTTC.

V and J are TRBV11-2 and TRBJ2-3, with 7 bases fitting TRBD1. This CDR3 comprises 14 residues. Germline CDR1 reads SGHAT; CDR2 reads FQNNGV. V shed 5 bases, J shed 6 bases, and the junction held 8 bases outside the gene matches. CDR3 region: CASSPRTRGDTQYF. In nucleotides, the CDR3 is TGTGCCAGCAGCCCGAGGACCAGGGGGGATACGCAGTATTTT. Variable domain in full (rest from reference TRBV11-2 and TRBJ2-3): EAGVAQSPRYKIIEKRQSVAFWCNPISGHATLYWYQQILGQGPKLLIQFQNNGVVDDSQLPKDRFSAERLKGVDSTLKIQPAKLEDSAVYLCASSPRTRGDTQYFGPGTRLTVL.

The chain couples TRBV11-2 to TRBJ2-3; 7 positions agree with TRBD2. V shed 6 bases and J 1 base; nucleotides not matched to a gene: 1. Germline V gene lookup returns CDR1 SGHAT and CDR2 FQNNGV. The CDR3 runs 13 residues. The CDR3 region is CASSGRGTDTQYF. The DNA for the CDR3 is TGTGCCAGCAGTGGGAGGGGCACAGATACGCAGTATTTT. Combining the CDR3 with reference TRBV11-2 and TRBJ2-3 gives the whole variable domain EAGVAQSPRYKIIEKRQSVAFWCNPISGHATLYWYQQILGQGPKLLIQFQNNGVVDDSQLPKDRFSAERLKGVDSTLKIQPAKLEDSAVYLCASSGRGTDTQYFGPGTRLTVL.

The chain combines TRBV18 with TRBJ2-3; D is unresolved. V lost 2 bases to trimming and J lost 1 base, with 16 bases between them. CDR3 length equals 17 residues. Germline-derived CDR1 and CDR2 are KGHSH and LQKENI. The CDR3 DNA reads TGTGCCAGCTCACCATTGTCGGCTAGGCCCCGCACAGATACGCAGTATTTT. Translation gives CASSPLSARPRTDTQYF.

The chain uses TRBV7-9 and TRBJ2-5; either TRBD1 or TRBD2 may supply D (5 bases each). With 5 bases removed from V and 3 bases from J, the gap between germline ends came to 16 bases. Germline values: CDR1 SEHNR, CDR2 FQNEAQ (reference sequence). The CDR3 has 15 residues. The DNA of the CDR3 is TGTGCCAGCAGCGTGCAGGGCACCGGGGAAGAGACCCAGTACTTC. The encoded protein is CASSVQGTGEETQYF.

This chain uses TRBV7-2 with TRBJ2-7, with unresolved D. Germline V lookup: CDR1 SGHTA, CDR2 FQGNSA. CDR3 length: 13 amino acids. V lost 2 bases to trimming and J lost 6 bases, with 11 bases between them. CDR3 in amino acids: CASSLFRRPEQYF. For the CDR3, the DNA is TGTGCCAGCAGCTTATTTCGGCGACCCGAGCAGTACTTC.

The chain couples TRBV7-3 to TRBJ2-7; TRBD2 aligns across 7 bases. Trimming cost V 5 bases and J 5 bases; bases outside gene matches: 9. CDR1 is SGHTA, CDR2 FQGTGA, per germline. The CDR3 is made up of 14 amino acids. CDR3 DNA sequence: TGTGCCAGCAGCAGAGGACTAGGCCGAGACGAGCAGTACTTC. Translating gives CASSRGLGRDEQYF.

The gene calls are TRBV6-1 and TRBJ2-5; 12 bases agree with TRBD2. There are 18 residues in the CDR3. Germline lookup yields CDR1 MNHNS and CDR2 SASEGT. Germline trimming cut 3 bases from V and 2 bases from J; bases unmatched to any gene: 10. CDR3 nucleotides: TGTGCCAGCAGTGAGTTGGGACTAGCGGGCACCCTACAAGAGACCCAGTACTTC. This codes for CASSELGLAGTLQETQYF.

This sequence joins TRBV7-2 and TRBJ2-5; D call uncertain. Trimming took off 6 bases at V and 5 bases at J, with 10 bases between the two ends. The germline V gene has CDR1 SGHTA and CDR2 FQGNSA. This CDR3 spans 12 amino acids. CDR3 loop: CASSSMGETQYF. The CDR3 DNA reads as TGTGCCAGCAGTTCAATGGGGGAGACCCAGTACTTC. The full variable domain, in which reference TRBV7-2 and TRBJ2-5 provide the parts outside the CDR3, is GAGVSQSPSNKVTEKGKDVELRCDPISGHTALYWYRQSLGQGLEFLIYFQGNSAPDKSGLPSDRFSAERTGGSVSTLTIQRTQQEDSAVYLCASSSMGETQYFGPGTRLLVL.